This TCR beta chain was identified during a study of blood T cell repertoires in COVID-19 (TCRdb year 2020). Regarding the complete study: Samples from collaborators originated in the United States, Italy and Spain and spanned both the acute and convalescent phases of COVID-19. The material from the prospective study consisted of cDNA or gDNA derived from T cells, B-cell-depleted T cells, or PBMCs. The dataset comprised deeply sampled blood TCRbeta repertoires from subjects exposed to, actively infected with, or recovered from COVID-19. A freely available public database, intended as a resource for researchers studying the immune response to SARS-CoV-2, is where the repertoires were released. Samples were obtained from the ongoing ImmuneRACE study (first 160 participants) and from approximately 1,200 subjects provided by 6 global collaborators. Sample metadata almost always included a de-identified subject ID, COVID-19 status, age in years and sex. Where HLA class I and class II types were available, the types were taken from metadata supplied by the sample provider, not from assay-based typing. The investigation overall reported the following: The amount of clinical and demographic metadata varied by source and participant and was provided uncurated.

As for this clone: This receptor's antigen is unknown. No much larger clone exists at a distance of one base, and base qualities are not known.

Enrolling through a virtual design, the prospective study's participants ranged in age from roughly 18 to 89 years and lived across around 25 United States geographic areas. Cohort assignment in the prospective study relied on participant-reported clinical history from a screening survey and a study questionnaire. Exposed participants had been in contact with someone with a PCR-confirmed or clinician-diagnosed COVID-19 case within 2 weeks of study entry. In the prospective study, whole blood, serum and a nasopharyngeal or oropharyngeal swab were collected from each participant by mobile phlebotomists. Additional blood draws and questionnaires over a roughly two-month period could optionally be provided by prospective study participants. Prospective study blood samples were shipped either frozen or at room temperature before DNA extraction. TCRbeta CDR3 regions were amplified from genomic DNA using the immunoSEQ Assay, a bias-controlled multiplex PCR. The authors' pipeline ran thus. The number of nucleated cells in each sample was estimated by amplification of reference gene primers within the assay. Sequence reads were collapsed and filtered to measure the absolute abundance of every unique TCRbeta CDR3 rearrangement. For each sample, productive Simpson clonality was calculated as the square root of Simpson's diversity index over productive rearrangements. Drawn from immuneACCESS, this table holds only the in-frame rearrangements with V and J called that TCRdb kept. Clones are partly lost; checked studies trace under half to an unresolved V gene and leave the rest unexplained. The V and J calls and clone size were taken over from that table, and D and trimming were inferred from the DNA. This sample gives around 200,000 clones in total; approximately 86% of them show up just once. The ten biggest clones cover 3.5% to 5.5% of the sample.

The germline V gene supplies CDR1 MNHEY and CDR2 SVGAGI. The CDR3 runs 12 residues from the cysteine to the phenylalanine. The sequence is cut down to CDR3 DNA, 36 bases in frame from base 1. V is clipped by 6 bases and J by 3 bases, and the sequence between their germline boundaries is 8 bases long. The sequencing input was PBMCs or T cells enriched from blood (not recorded which). In this chain, TRBV6-5 is recombined with TRBJ1-2; a tentative D match to TRBD1 spans 6 bases. This receptor was obtained from a woman aged 30 to 39 who had been exposed to COVID-19. The CDR3 reads CASRDSHYGYTF. In nucleotide form, the sequence is TGTGCCAGCAGGGACAGCCACTATGGCTACACCTTC.